Listed here are 27 T cell receptor beta chains from one sample, sequenced in a study of low-dose radiotherapy and immunotherapy resistance in tumors. Gene-specific TRAV and TRBV primers were used for first-strand cDNA, covering alpha and beta chains. TCR amplification involved 20 to 25 PCR cycles with a constant-region primer and V-primer adapter. TCRdb ran MiXCR on the reads and lists one entry per CDR3 protein. The sample lists about 9,600 distinct CDR3 sequences, about 68% occurring once. Receptor source: a human donor with advanced metastatic prostate, ovarian, gallbladder or colorectal cancer (not recorded which). This table probably holds off-target reads from a library built for another chain.

This clonotype appeared a few times. This rearrangement joins TRBV7-9 to TRBJ2-1; D is undetermined. Trimming took off 8 bases at V and 10 bases at J, with 15 bases between the two ends. The germline gives CDR1 SEHNR, CDR2 FQNEAQ (reference sequence). The CDR3 covers 12 residues. The CDR3 sequence: CASLVESGEQFF. In nucleotides, the CDR3 is TGTGCCAGCCTGGTAGAATCAGGAGAGCAGTTCTTC.

The V and J genes are TRBV28 and TRBJ1-4; D is ambiguous. Germline V gives CDR1 MDHEN, CDR2 SYDVKM. Trimming removed 6 bases at V and 8 bases at J, with 16 bases between. The CDR3 extends over 14 amino acids. The CDR3 nucleotides are TGTGCCAGCAGCCCCCTTCTGGGTCGGGAAAAACTGTTTTTT. It is translated as CASSPLLGREKLFF.

This clonotype occurred once. The junction departs from germline at one end; a sequencing error may be responsible. The chain joins TRBV28 to TRBJ1-1; weak D call: TRBD1 (5 bases). The CDR3 runs 13 residues. CDR1 is MDHEN and CDR2 is SYDVKM in the germline V gene. In DNA, the CDR3 is TGTGCCAGCAACCGACAGTCTTACACGGAAGCTTTCTTT. Encoded protein: CASNRQSYTEAFF.

The V call is TRBV12-3 or TRBV12-4, the J call TRBJ2-7, with 7 bases fitting TRBD2. This CDR3 is 15 amino acids long. V shed 1 base and J 7 bases; nucleotides not matched to a gene: 10. This CDR3 is CASSLVGGTGGEQYF. The CDR3 DNA follows: TGTGCCAGCAGTTTAGTAGGAGGGACCGGGGGGGAGCAGTACTTC.

V is TRBV3-1 and J is TRBJ2-2; TRBD2 matches at 15 bases. Losses at the gene ends were 4 bases for V and 5 bases for J; bases not matched to a gene: 2. The germline V gene has CDR1 LGHDT and CDR2 YNNKEL (reference sequence). The CDR3 extends over 16 amino acids. The CDR3 reads CASSRGTSGRTGELFF. As DNA, the CDR3 is TGTGCCAGCAGCCGAGGGACTAGCGGGAGGACCGGGGAGCTGTTTTTT.

The V call is TRBV9, the J call TRBJ2-5; tentative D call: TRBD2 (6 bases). Germline lookup yields CDR1 SGDLS and CDR2 YYNGEE. The CDR3 is made up of 15 amino acids. The V gene lost 2 bases and the J gene lost 5 bases, with 16 bases spanning the gap. CDR3: CASSVEGGVVETQYF. Here the CDR3 DNA reads TGTGCCAGCAGCGTTGAGGGAGGAGTTGTCGAGACCCAGTACTTC.

This chain connects TRBV24-1 to TRBJ2-1; 7 nucleotides match TRBD2. Germline V gene data show CDR1 as KGHDR and CDR2 as SFDVKD. The CDR3 spans 14 residues. J lost 1 base, V lost 6 bases, and 2 bases had no gene match. This CDR3 reads CATSPSGSYNEQFF. CDR3 bases: TGTGCCACCAGTCCTAGCGGTTCCTACAATGAGCAGTTCTTC.

The table lists this clonotype with a few counts. The chain joins TRBV5-1 to TRBJ2-7, with unresolved D. From germline, CDR1 is SGHRS and CDR2 YFSETQ. The CDR3 is made up of 13 amino acids. Trimming took 2 bases from V and 1 from J, leaving 7 bases between them. The DNA of the CDR3 is TGCGCCAGCAGCTTTACTGTATCCTACGAGCAGTACTTC. Translation: CASSFTVSYEQYF.

V gene TRBV13 combines with J gene TRBJ1-1; D may be TRBD1 (6 bases). Per the germline V gene, CDR1 is PRHDT and CDR2 is FYEKMQ (reference sequence). The CDR3 consists of 16 residues. Trimming took off 3 bases at V and 0 bases at J, with 14 bases between the two ends. CDR3: CASSLSGVRMNTEAFF. CDR3 sequence (DNA): TGTGCCAGCAGCTTGTCAGGGGTGAGGATGAACACTGAAGCTTTCTTT.

The CDR3 bases are TGTGCCAGCAGTGGAGGGGGGACAGGGAGGATCCACGAGCAGTACTTC. The encoded protein is CASSGGGTGRIHEQYF. The chain joins TRBV28 to TRBJ2-7; 9 bases map to TRBD1. Germline loops: CDR1 MDHEN, CDR2 SYDVKM. This CDR3 region has 16 residues. V shed 5 bases, J shed 5 bases, and the junction held 13 bases outside the gene matches.

The chain couples TRBV7-9 to TRBJ2-7; no firm D call. The V end was cut by 5 bases, the J end by 3 bases, with 11 bases between. The CDR3 runs to 13 residues. Germline V gene lookup returns CDR1 SEHNR and CDR2 FQNEAQ (reference sequence). The CDR3 region has the DNA TGTGCCAGCAGCCCCCCTTCGGACTACGAGCAGTACTTC. Protein: CASSPPSDYEQYF. Full variable domain (remainder filled in from reference TRBV7-9 and TRBJ2-7): DTGVSQNPRHKITKRGQNVTFRCDPISEHNRLYWYRQTLGQGPEFLTYFQNEAQLEKSRLLSDRFSAERPKGSFSTLEIQRTEQGDSAMYLCASSPPSDYEQYFGPGTRLTVT.

This rearrangement joins TRBV5-4 to TRBJ2-1; D perhaps matches TRBD2 (6 bases). Germline assignment: CDR1 SGHNT and CDR2 YYREEE (reference sequence). The CDR3 length is 14 residues. V gave up 2 bases and J gave up 8 bases, with 14 bases separating them. CDR3 in amino acids: CASSLRLGRDEQFF. The CDR3 nucleotides are TGTGCCAGCAGCTTAAGACTAGGGCGGGATGAGCAGTTCTTC.

J is TRBJ2-7 and V is TRBV7-9, with 9 bases matching TRBD1. CDR1 is SEHNR, CDR2 FQNEAQ, per germline (reference sequence). CDR3 length: 14 amino acids. The J segment lost 3 bases and the V segment lost 6 bases, leaving 6 bases of the junction unmatched. The chain's CDR3 is CASSPGQGFYEQYF. CDR3 sequence (DNA): TGTGCCAGCAGTCCGGGACAGGGTTTCTACGAGCAGTACTTC.

DNA of the CDR3: TGTGCCAGCAGCCCGGGACTAGCGGGAGGAAACCAAGAGACCCAGTACTTC. This translates into CASSPGLAGGNQETQYF. The chain couples TRBV3-1 to TRBJ2-5; the match to TRBD2 covers 15 bases. Germline V gene data show CDR1 as LGHDT and CDR2 as YNNKEL (reference sequence). Losses at the gene ends were 4 bases for V and 0 bases for J; bases not matched to a gene: 3. There are 17 residues in the CDR3.

CDR3 sequence reads: CASSPQVGDTEAFF. Here the CDR3 DNA reads TGTGCCAGCTCACCACAGGTAGGGGACACTGAAGCTTTCTTT. The chain couples TRBV18 to TRBJ1-1, with TRBD1 as a possible D gene (5 bases). The V end lost 1 base, the J end lost 3 bases, and 9 bases lay between the germline ends. Germline CDR1 KGHSH, CDR2 LQKENI. This CDR3 has 14 residues.

The chain combines TRBV3-1 with TRBJ2-5, with D possibly matching TRBD2 (5 bases). The germline CDR1 and CDR2 sequences are LGHDT and YNNKEL (reference sequence). The V end was cut by 4 bases, the J end by 4 bases, with 10 bases between. This CDR3 spans 13 amino acids. CDR3 DNA sequence: TGTGCCAGCAGCCCATTCGAGGGAGAGACCCAGTACTTC. Its translation: CASSPFEGETQYF.

In this sample, this clonotype turned up a few times. This rearrangement joins TRBV29-1 to TRBJ2-7, with 11 bases identical to TRBD2. The CDR3 loop spans 16 amino acids. V gave up 4 bases and J gave up 2 bases; unmatched junction bases: 10. Germline CDR1 and CDR2: SQVTM and ANQGSEA. The CDR3 loop reads CSVVTSGTSGAYEQYF. In DNA form, the CDR3 reads TGCAGCGTTGTAACATCCGGGACTAGCGGAGCCTACGAGCAGTACTTC.

The chain is built from TRBV28 and TRBJ2-4, with a possible D match to TRBD2 (5 bases). CDR1 and CDR2 from the germline V gene are MDHEN and SYDVKM. V gave up 5 bases and J gave up 8 bases, with 16 bases separating them. The CDR3 runs 14 residues. CDR3 sequence reads: CASSRPGGVYIQYF. The CDR3 coding sequence is TGTGCCAGCAGTCGCCCCGGAGGAGTATACATTCAGTACTTC.

Note on this clonotype: An end of the junction differs from the germline gene, which may be a read error. The chain has TRBV5-3 and TRBJ2-2; D might be TRBD2 (6 bases). TRBV5-3 is identified as an open reading frame with a role that is uncertain. This CDR3 region has 15 residues. The CDR3, as DNA: TGTGCCAGCAGCTTGGAGGGGCTAGGAACCGGGGAGCTGTTTTTT. This gives the protein CASSLEGLGTGELFF.

This clonotype was counted a few times. The CDR3 region is CASSYNDRSYEQYF. CDR3 sequence (DNA): TGCGCCAGCAGCTACAACGACAGGTCCTACGAGCAGTACTTC. The chain is built from TRBV5-1 and TRBJ2-7; TRBD1 is a possible D gene (6 bases). V was shortened by 3 bases and J by 1 base, with 11 bases between the two germline ends. The CDR3 runs to 14 residues. Germline values: CDR1 SGHRS, CDR2 YFSETQ. The full variable domain, in which reference TRBV5-1 and TRBJ2-7 provide the parts outside the CDR3, is KAGVTQTPRYLIKTRGQQVTLSCSPISGHRSVSWYQQTPGQGLQFLFEYFSETQRNKGNFPGRFSGRQFSNSRSEMNVSTLELGDSALYLCASSYNDRSYEQYFGPGTRLTVT.

V and J are TRBV11-2 and TRBJ2-2; D remains unclear. V gave up 5 bases and J gave up 8 bases, with 9 bases separating them. The CDR3 consists of 12 residues. Germline-derived CDR1 and CDR2 are SGHAT and FQNNGV. The CDR3 reads CASSPREGELFF. The CDR3 bases are TGTGCCAGCAGCCCAAGGGAAGGGGAGCTGTTTTTT.

V gene TRBV29-1 combines with J gene TRBJ2-3; TRBD1 agrees at 8 bases. CDR1 and CDR2 from the germline V gene are SQVTM and ANQGSEA. This CDR3 is built from 15 residues. Trimming took 6 bases from V and 2 from J; bases not matched to a gene: 10. The CDR3 nucleotides are TGCAGCGTGGATTCACAGGGGGGAAACACAGATACGCAGTATTTT. It specifies CSVDSQGGNTDTQYF.

CDR3 nucleotide sequence: TGTGCCAGCTCACCACGAGGGCCGTATAATGAAAAACTGTTTTTT. It is translated as CASSPRGPYNEKLFF. The chain links TRBV18 to TRBJ1-4; no clear D gene. Germline V lookup: CDR1 KGHSH, CDR2 LQKENI. V dropped 1 base and J dropped 4 bases, with 10 bases sitting between them. The CDR3 is 15 residues long.

The V call is TRBV9, the J call TRBJ2-1; 8 nucleotides agree with TRBD2. Germline CDR1 SGDLS, CDR2 YYNGEE. The CDR3 is made up of 16 amino acids. V lost 4 bases to trimming and J lost 3 bases; unmatched junction nucleotides: 9. The CDR3 DNA sequence: TGTGCCAGCAGCATTGGGACTAGTGATTACTACAATGAGCAGTTCTTC. This gives the protein CASSIGTSDYYNEQFF.

The CDR3 bases are TGTGCCAGCAGGGAAAGCGGGAGGTCCTACAATGAGCAGTTCTTC. It encodes CASRESGRSYNEQFF. The chain has TRBV28 and TRBJ2-1; 9 bases match TRBD2. The CDR3 covers 15 residues. Looked up from germline, CDR1 is MDHEN and CDR2 is SYDVKM. V lost 6 bases and J lost 1; bases outside the gene matches: 4. The whole variable domain, remainder taken from reference TRBV28 and TRBJ2-1, is DVKVTQSSRYLVKRTGEKVFLECVQDMDHENMFWYRQDPGLGLRLIYFSYDVKMKEKGDIPEGYSVSREKKERFSLILESASTNQTSMYLCASRESGRSYNEQFFGPGTRLTVL.

The chain couples TRBV5-1 to TRBJ2-1; D perhaps matches TRBD2 (5 bases). The CDR3 is 15 amino acids. V lost 1 base to trimming and J lost 0 bases, with 8 bases between them. Germline V gene lookup returns CDR1 SGHRS and CDR2 YFSETQ. The CDR3 coding sequence is TGCGCCAGCAGCTTGATGGCGGGCTCCTACAATGAGCAGTTCTTC. Encoded protein: CASSLMAGSYNEQFF.

The rearrangement joins TRBV2 to TRBJ2-3; possible D gene TRBD2, 5 bases. Trimming took 7 bases from V and 4 from J, leaving 18 bases between them. The length of the CDR3 is 15 residues. Looked up from germline, CDR1 is SNHLY and CDR2 is FYNNEI. Here the CDR3 DNA reads TGTGCCAGCAAAACTAGTCCCTACACGGCAGATACGCAGTATTTT. This gives the protein CASKTSPYTADTQYF.